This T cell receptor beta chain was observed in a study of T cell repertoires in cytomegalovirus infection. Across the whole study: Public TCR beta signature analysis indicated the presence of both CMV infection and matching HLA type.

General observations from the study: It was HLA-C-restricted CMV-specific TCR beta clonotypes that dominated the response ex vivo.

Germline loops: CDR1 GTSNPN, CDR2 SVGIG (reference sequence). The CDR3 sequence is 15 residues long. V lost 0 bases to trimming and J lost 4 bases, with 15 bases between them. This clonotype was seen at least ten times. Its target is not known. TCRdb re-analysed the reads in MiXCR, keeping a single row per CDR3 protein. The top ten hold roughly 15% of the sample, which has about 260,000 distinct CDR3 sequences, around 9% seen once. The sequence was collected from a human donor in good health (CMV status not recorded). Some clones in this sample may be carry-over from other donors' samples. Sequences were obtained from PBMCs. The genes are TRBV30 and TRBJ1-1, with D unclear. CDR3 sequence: CAWSVRGPRSTEAFF. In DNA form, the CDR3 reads TGTGCCTGGAGTGTAAGAGGTCCGAGATCCACTGAAGCTTTCTTT.